This T cell receptor (beta chain) emerged from a study of identical twins. Whole-study results and caveats: Twins shared out-of-frame alpha sequences with excess low generation probability. Fewer insertions marked abundant cord blood beta clonotypes; young adult naive trended weakly, memory not at all.

Germline values: CDR1 MNHNS, CDR2 SASEGT. CDR3 length equals 13 residues. V lost 5 bases to trimming and J lost 6 bases; unmatched junction nucleotides: 4. This clonotype turned up a few times. Its specificity is not known. TCRdb independently ran MiXCR on the 5' RACE reads; one entry per CDR3 protein. Of 690,000 or so distinct CDR3 sequences in the sample, 8.6% were seen once. This sample was shared with a second study, whose subject was yellow fever vaccine responses in identical twins. That publication notes: After vaccination, twins' T cell response reportedly seemed partly convergent, partly personalized.

The chain has TRBV6-1 and TRBJ2-1; TRBD1 matches at 7 bases. Sequencing was carried out using PBMCs. The receptor's source is a woman between 18 and 29 years old in good health. CDR3 bases: TGTGCCAGCAGTACCCCAGGGGGCAATGAGCAGTTCTTC. It is translated as CASSTPGGNEQFF.